This TCR beta chain was captured by sequencing in a study of T cell changes during pregnancy in multiple sclerosis. TCRdb keeps only in-frame clones here, not all; method: immunoSEQ multiplex PCR. Among roughly 30,000 clones, about 92% were seen once, and the ten largest hold around 0.43%. Germline values: CDR1 SGHVS, CDR2 FNYEAQ. This CDR3 contains 19 residues. Unmatched junction bases numbered 16, after V lost 5 bases and J lost 2 bases. This sample comprised CD4+ T cells from peripheral blood mononuclear cells, obtained in the second trimester of pregnancy. The chain links TRBV7-6 to TRBJ2-7; 12 positions agree with TRBD2. This receptor was taken from a female donor with multiple sclerosis, enrolled in a pregnancy study. In nucleotides, the CDR3 is TGTGCCAGCAGCCTGAACGGACTAGCGGGAACCCCAGGACCCTACGAGCAGTACTTC. Translating gives CASSLNGLAGTPGPYEQYF.